Here is one T cell receptor beta chain with its context. The source of the sample is a study of T-cell memory formation after mild COVID-19. In TCRdb, the 5' RACE reads were re-called with MiXCR into one record per CDR3 protein. The table records a few hundred thousand distinct CDR3 sequences, 21% of them present only once. Germline CDR1 and CDR2: LGHDT and YNNKEL (reference sequence). The J segment lost 2 bases and the V segment lost 4 bases, leaving 6 bases of the junction unmatched. There are 15 residues in the CDR3. Sequencing was done on a sample of PBMCs or a T cell subset sorted from them (not recorded which). V is TRBV3-1 and J is TRBJ2-3, with TRBD2 matching over 7 bases. The TCR originated in an adult woman who had mild COVID-19 (a few samples of this study predate the infection). Cell type and time point are not known. The chain's CDR3 is CASSPNRLATDTQYF. In DNA form, the CDR3 reads TGTGCCAGCAGCCCAAATCGACTAGCCACAGATACGCAGTATTTT.